This TCR beta chain emerged from a study of cytomegalovirus exposure and HLA in healthy donors. Regarding the study as a whole: There were 150 to 200 TCR beta chains listed as cytomegalovirus-associated. In a later analysis, roughly 17,000 TCR beta sequences were associated with HLA alleles at 0.05 false discovery rate.

On this clone itself: Its antigen is unidentified.

The PCR had 60 Vbeta and 13 Jbeta primers. Only in-frame clones appear in the TCRdb table, and some are missing; sequencing was by immunoSEQ multiplex PCR. The sample consists of approximately 110,000 clones, roughly 70% of them appearing once. Germline-derived CDR1 and CDR2 are SGHNT and YYREEE (reference sequence). CDR3 size: 14 residues. Trimming cost V 0 bases and J 5 bases; bases outside gene matches: 4. J is TRBJ1-1 and V is TRBV5-4, with TRBD1 identical over 7 bases. The sequenced sample was PBMCs. The sequence came from a man aged 40-50 years in good health and CMV-seronegative. CDR3 region: CASSLATGSTEAFF. Written as DNA, the CDR3 is TGTGCCAGCAGCTTGGCGACAGGGTCTACTGAAGCTTTCTTT.